These 5 T cell receptor beta chains were sequenced from one sample in a study of cytomegalovirus exposure and HLA in healthy donors. Vbeta (60) and Jbeta (13) primers were used in the PCR. The data were produced by immunoSEQ multiplex PCR, yet TCRdb's version contains in-frame clones alone and is incomplete. Among 37,000 or so clones listed, roughly four fifths were seen once. The sequenced material came from PBMCs. These TCRs come from a woman in her thirties or forties in good health and CMV-seronegative.

The chain carries TRBV19 and TRBJ1-1; D gene unclear. This CDR3 region has 13 residues. Germline V gene lookup returns CDR1 LNHDA and CDR2 SQIVND (reference sequence). Trimming removed 3 bases at V and 7 bases at J, with 12 bases between. The CDR3 here is CASSIQTSYEAFF. The CDR3 DNA is TGTGCCAGTAGTATCCAGACTAGCTATGAAGCTTTCTTT.

CDR3 sequence reads: CASNVAGGYETQYF. The CDR3 region has the DNA TGTGCCAGCAACGTAGCGGGGGGATACGAGACCCAGTACTTC. This sequence joins TRBV5-4 and TRBJ2-5; TRBD2 matches 10 bases. This CDR3 has 14 amino acids. Trimming at V came to 6 bases and at J to 5 bases, leaving 7 bases not matched to a gene. Per the germline V gene, CDR1 is SGHNT and CDR2 is YYREEE (reference sequence).

J is TRBJ2-1 and V is TRBV7-3; possible D gene TRBD2, 5 bases. Per the germline V gene, CDR1 is SGHTA and CDR2 is FQGTGA. CDR3 size: 13 residues. Trimming took 1 base from V and 7 from J, leaving 8 bases between them. DNA of the CDR3: TGTGCCAGCAGCTTAAACCGAGGGAATGAGCAGTTCTTC. Amino acids: CASSLNRGNEQFF.

This clone was observed a few times. The V call is TRBV10-3, the J call TRBJ1-5; possible D gene TRBD1, 6 bases. V was clipped by 6 bases and J by 4 bases, with 16 bases between them. The CDR3 runs 15 residues. Germline-derived CDR1 and CDR2 are ENHRY and SYGVKD. The CDR3 DNA follows: TGTGCCATCAGGGATCACAGGGATCGAAATCAGCCCCAGCATTTT. It yields the protein CAIRDHRDRNQPQHF.

The V and J genes are TRBV6-1 and TRBJ1-5, with 7 bases that match TRBD1. Germline assignment: CDR1 MNHNS and CDR2 SASEGT. CDR3 length: 14 residues. J gave up 6 bases and V 4 bases, and 6 bases lay outside the gene matches. The chain's CDR3 is CASSVDRVGQPQHF. The CDR3 DNA is TGTGCCAGCAGTGTCGACAGGGTGGGTCAGCCCCAGCATTTT.